This TCR beta chain was recorded in a study of blood T cell repertoires in COVID-19. A COVID-19 case had been met by exposed participants during the 2 weeks before study entry. Libraries were prepared by immunoSEQ multiplex PCR; TCRdb keeps only in-frame clonotypes and omits some of them. The top ten hold approximately 1% of the sample, which has 300,000 to 450,000 clones, around nine tenths seen once. This clone was seen a single time. V was cut by 6 bases and J by 1 base, with 19 bases left in between. Per germline, CDR1 MDHEN and CDR2 SYDVKM. The CDR3 extends over 16 amino acids. The rearrangement joins TRBV28 to TRBJ2-7; D call uncertain. This TCR derives from a woman under 40 who had been exposed to COVID-19. The material sequenced was PBMCs or T cells enriched from blood (not recorded which). DNA for the CDR3: TGTGCCAGCAGCTCCACAGCCGACCTGCCATCCTACGAGCAGTACTTC. As protein: CASSSTADLPSYEQYF.